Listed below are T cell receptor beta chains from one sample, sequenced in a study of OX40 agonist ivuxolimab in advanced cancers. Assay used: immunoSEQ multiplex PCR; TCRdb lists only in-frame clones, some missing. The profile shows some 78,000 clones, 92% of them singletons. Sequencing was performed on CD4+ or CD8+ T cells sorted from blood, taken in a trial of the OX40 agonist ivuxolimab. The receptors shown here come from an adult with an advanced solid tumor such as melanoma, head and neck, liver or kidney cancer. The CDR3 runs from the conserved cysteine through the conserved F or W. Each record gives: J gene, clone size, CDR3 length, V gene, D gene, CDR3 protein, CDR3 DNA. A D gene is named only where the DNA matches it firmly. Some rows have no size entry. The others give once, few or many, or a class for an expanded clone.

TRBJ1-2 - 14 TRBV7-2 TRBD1 CASSLGQGARGYTF TGTGCCAGCAGCTTGGGACAGGGGGCTCGAGGCTACACCTTC
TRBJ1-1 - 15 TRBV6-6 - CASSNPWGGNTEAFF TGTGCCAGCAGTAACCCCTGGGGTGGGAACACTGAAGCTTTCTTT
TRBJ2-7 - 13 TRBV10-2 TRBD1 CASRATGVYEQYF TGCGCCAGCAGAGCTACAGGGGTCTACGAGCAGTACTTC
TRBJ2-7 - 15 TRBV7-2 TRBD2 CASSFRRESPYEQYF TGTGCCAGCAGCTTCCGGCGGGAGAGCCCCTACGAGCAGTACTTC
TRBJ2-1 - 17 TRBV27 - CASFSPRAGSSYNEQFF TGTGCCAGCTTCTCTCCCCGGGCCGGGAGCTCCTACAATGAGCAGTTCTTC
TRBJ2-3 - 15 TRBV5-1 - CASSLQGPDTDTQYF TGCGCCAGCAGCTTGCAAGGACCTGACACAGATACGCAGTATTTT
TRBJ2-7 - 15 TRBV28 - CASSPNEAGHYEQYF TGTGCCAGCAGCCCAAACGAGGCGGGCCATTACGAGCAGTACTTC
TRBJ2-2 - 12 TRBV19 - CASNRGAGELFF TGTGCCAGTAATAGGGGGGCCGGGGAGCTGTTTTTT
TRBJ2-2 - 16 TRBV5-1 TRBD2 CATLPGLATNTGELFF TGCGCCACCCTACCGGGACTAGCGACGAACACCGGGGAGCTGTTTTTT
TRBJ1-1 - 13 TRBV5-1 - CASSLQAGDEAFF TGCGCCAGCAGCTTGCAGGCTGGGGATGAAGCTTTCTTT
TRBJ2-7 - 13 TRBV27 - CASSVGGVGEQYF TGTGCCAGCAGCGTTGGGGGAGTGGGCGAGCAGTACTTC
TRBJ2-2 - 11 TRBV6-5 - CASSYRGELFF TGTGCCAGCAGTTATAGGGGGGAGCTGTTTTTT
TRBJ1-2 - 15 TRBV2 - CASSEDPGGYYGYTF TGTGCCAGCAGTGAGGATCCGGGGGGATACTATGGCTACACCTTC
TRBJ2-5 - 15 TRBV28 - CASSLTRTTRETQYF TGTGCCAGCAGTCTAACTAGGACGACTCGAGAGACCCAGTACTTC
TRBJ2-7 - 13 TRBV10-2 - CASSADLSNEQYF TGCGCCAGCAGTGCGGACTTATCTAACGAGCAGTACTTC
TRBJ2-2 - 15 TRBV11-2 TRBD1 CASSLGQGMTGELFF TGTGCCAGCAGCCTCGGACAGGGTATGACCGGGGAGCTGTTTTTT
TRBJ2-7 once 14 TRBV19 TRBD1 CACGGTGVSYEQYF TGTGCCTGTGGGGGGACAGGGGTTTCCTACGAGCAGTACTTC
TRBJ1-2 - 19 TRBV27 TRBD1 CASSSPLRDRGQYGYGYTF TGTGCCAGCAGTTCTCCCCTTAGGGACAGGGGGCAATACGGCTATGGCTACACCTTC
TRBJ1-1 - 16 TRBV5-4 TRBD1 CASSLGQGGLGTEAFF TGTGCCAGCAGCCTGGGACAGGGCGGGTTGGGCACTGAAGCTTTCTTT
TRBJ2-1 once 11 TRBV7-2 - CASSYGGPEFF TGTGCCAGCAGCTACGGAGGGCCCGAGTTCTTC
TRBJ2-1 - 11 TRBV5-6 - CASSANNEQFF TGTGCCAGCAGCGCCAATAATGAGCAGTTCTTC
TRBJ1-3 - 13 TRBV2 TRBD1 CAGTGYPGNTIYF TGTGCCGGGACAGGGTACCCTGGAAACACCATATATTTT
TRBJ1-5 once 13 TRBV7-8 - CASSLGVGQPQHF TGTGCCAGCAGCTTAGGGGTTGGTCAGCCCCAGCATTTT
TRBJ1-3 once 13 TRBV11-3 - CASSGGAGNTIYF TGTGCCAGCAGTGGAGGGGCCGGAAACACCATATATTTT
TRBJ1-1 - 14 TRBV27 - CASSFVGDDTEAFF TGTGCCAGCAGTTTTGTGGGGGACGACACTGAAGCTTTCTTT
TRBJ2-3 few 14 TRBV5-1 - CASSLGWGTDTQYF TGCGCCAGCAGCTTGGGTTGGGGCACAGATACGCAGTATTTT
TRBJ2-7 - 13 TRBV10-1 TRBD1 CASSRTGLYEQYF TGCGCCAGCAGTCGGACAGGCCTGTACGAGCAGTACTTC